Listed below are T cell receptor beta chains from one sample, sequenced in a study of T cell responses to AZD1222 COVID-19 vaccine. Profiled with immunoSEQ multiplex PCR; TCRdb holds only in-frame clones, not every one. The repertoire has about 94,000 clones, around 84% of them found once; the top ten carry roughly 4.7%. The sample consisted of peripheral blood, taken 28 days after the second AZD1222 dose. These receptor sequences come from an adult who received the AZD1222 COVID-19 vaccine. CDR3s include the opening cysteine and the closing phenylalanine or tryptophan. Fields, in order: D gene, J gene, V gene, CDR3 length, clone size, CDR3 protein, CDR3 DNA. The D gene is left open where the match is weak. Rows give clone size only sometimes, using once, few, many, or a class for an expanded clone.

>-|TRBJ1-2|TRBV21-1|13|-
CASSLEGNYGYTF
TGTGCCAGCAGCCTCGAGGGAAACTATGGCTACACCTTC
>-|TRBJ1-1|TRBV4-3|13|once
CASSQAGVAEAFF
TGCGCCAGCAGCCAAGCAGGGGTCGCTGAAGCTTTCTTT
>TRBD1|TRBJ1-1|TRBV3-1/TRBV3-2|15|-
CASSNQTGWVTEAFF
TGTGCCAGCAGTAATCAGACAGGGTGGGTCACTGAAGCTTTCTTT
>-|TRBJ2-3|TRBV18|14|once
CASSPLDSGDTQYF
TGTGCCAGCTCACCTCTGGACAGTGGGGATACGCAGTATTTT
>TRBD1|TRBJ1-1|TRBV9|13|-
CASTGTGDTEAFF
TGTGCCAGCACCGGGACAGGGGACACTGAAGCTTTCTTT
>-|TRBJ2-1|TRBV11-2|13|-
CASSFPPYNEQFF
TGTGCCAGCAGCTTCCCTCCTTACAATGAGCAGTTCTTC
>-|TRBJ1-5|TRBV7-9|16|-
CASSPLGGAENQPQHF
TGTGCCAGCAGCCCCCTGGGGGGGGCCGAGAATCAGCCCCAGCATTTT
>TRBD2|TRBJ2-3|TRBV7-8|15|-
CASSARREGGDTQYF
TGTGCCAGCAGTGCGAGGCGGGAGGGAGGAGATACGCAGTATTTT
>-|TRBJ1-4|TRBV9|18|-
CASSVAPQSRATNEKLFF
TGTGCCAGCAGCGTAGCCCCACAATCTAGGGCAACTAATGAAAAACTGTTTTTT
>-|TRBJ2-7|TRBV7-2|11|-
CASSASYEQYF
TGTGCCAGCAGCGCGAGCTACGAGCAGTACTTC
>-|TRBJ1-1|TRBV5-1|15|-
CASSLVRRTDTEAFF
TGCGCCAGCAGCTTGGTTCGTCGGACAGACACTGAAGCTTTCTTT
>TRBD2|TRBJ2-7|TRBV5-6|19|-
CASSRRIRTSGNLGYEQYF
TGTGCCAGCAGCCGACGAATACGGACTAGCGGGAATTTGGGGTACGAGCAGTACTTC
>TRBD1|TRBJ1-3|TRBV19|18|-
CASSTPPRGRGSGNTIYF
TGTGCCAGTAGTACCCCTCCCAGGGGGAGAGGCTCTGGAAACACCATATATTTT
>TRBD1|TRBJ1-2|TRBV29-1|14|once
CSVEGQAANYGYTF
TGCAGCGTGGAAGGACAGGCCGCCAACTATGGCTACACCTTC
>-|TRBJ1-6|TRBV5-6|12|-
CASSFYHSPLHF
TGTGCCAGCAGCTTTTATCATTCACCCCTCCACTTT
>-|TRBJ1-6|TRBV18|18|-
CASSPRGGSRGYNSPLHF
TGTGCCAGCTCACCACGTGGAGGGAGTCGCGGTTATAATTCACCCCTCCACTTT
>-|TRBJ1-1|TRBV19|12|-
CASSIGFTEAFF
TGTGCCAGTAGTATAGGTTTCACTGAAGCTTTCTTT
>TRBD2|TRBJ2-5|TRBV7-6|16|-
CASSLQAGDGTKTQYF
TGTGCCAGCAGCTTACAGGCGGGGGACGGCACAAAGACCCAGTACTTC
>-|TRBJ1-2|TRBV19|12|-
CASSIGGGGYTF
TGTGCCAGTAGTATAGGTGGAGGTGGCTACACCTTC
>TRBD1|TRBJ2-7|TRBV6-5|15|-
CASSSRTGGGYEQYF
TGTGCCAGCAGTTCCAGGACAGGGGGCGGATACGAGCAGTACTTC
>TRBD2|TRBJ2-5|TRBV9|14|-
CASSPRGGGETQYF
TGTGCCAGCAGCCCGCGGGGGGGCGGGGAGACCCAGTACTTC
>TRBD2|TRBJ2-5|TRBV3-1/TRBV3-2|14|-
CASRPLAGEETQYF
TGTGCCAGCAGACCACTAGCGGGGGAGGAGACCCAGTACTTC
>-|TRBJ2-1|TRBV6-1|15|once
CASSDSPGSYNEQFF
TGTGCCAGCAGTGACAGTCCGGGCTCCTACAATGAGCAGTTCTTC
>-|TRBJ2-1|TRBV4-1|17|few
CASSQDLRRADSREQFF
TGCGCCAGCAGCCAAGACTTACGGAGGGCCGACTCCCGTGAGCAGTTCTTC
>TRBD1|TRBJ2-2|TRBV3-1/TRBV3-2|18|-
CASTPRTQDRVVPGELFF
TGTGCCAGCACACCCCGCACCCAGGACAGGGTAGTGCCCGGGGAGCTGTTTTTT